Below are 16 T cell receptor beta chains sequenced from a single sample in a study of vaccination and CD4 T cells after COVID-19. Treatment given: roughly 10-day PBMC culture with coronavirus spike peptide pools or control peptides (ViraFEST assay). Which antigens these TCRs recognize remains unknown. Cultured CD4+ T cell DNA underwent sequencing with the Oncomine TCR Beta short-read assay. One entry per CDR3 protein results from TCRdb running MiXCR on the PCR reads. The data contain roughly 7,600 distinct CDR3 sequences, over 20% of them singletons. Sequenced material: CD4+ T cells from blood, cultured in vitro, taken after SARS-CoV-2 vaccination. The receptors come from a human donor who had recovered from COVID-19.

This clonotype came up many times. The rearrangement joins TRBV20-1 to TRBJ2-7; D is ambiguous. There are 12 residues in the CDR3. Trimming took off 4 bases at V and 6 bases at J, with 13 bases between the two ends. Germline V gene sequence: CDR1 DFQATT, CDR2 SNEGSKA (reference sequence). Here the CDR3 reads CSAKNNKGEQYF. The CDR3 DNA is TGCAGTGCTAAGAACAATAAGGGCGAGCAGTACTTC.

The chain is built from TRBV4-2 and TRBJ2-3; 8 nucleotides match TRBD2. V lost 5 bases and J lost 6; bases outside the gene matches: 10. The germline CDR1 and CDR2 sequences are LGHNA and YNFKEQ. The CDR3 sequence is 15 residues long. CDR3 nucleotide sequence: TGTGCCAGCAGCAGTGGGGTAGCGGGACCCGATACGCAGTATTTT. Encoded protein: CASSSGVAGPDTQYF.

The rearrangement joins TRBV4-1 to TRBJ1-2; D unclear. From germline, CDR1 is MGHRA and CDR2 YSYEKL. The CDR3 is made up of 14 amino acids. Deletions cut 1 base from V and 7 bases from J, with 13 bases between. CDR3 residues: CASSQATAWGGYTF. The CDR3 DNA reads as TGCGCCAGCAGCCAAGCTACAGCTTGGGGTGGCTACACCTTC.

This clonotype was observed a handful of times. The CDR3 nucleotides read TGCAGTGCTAGAGACCCTGAGGGAGAGCGGCCAGGGGCCTCGAACATTCAGTACTTC. It codes for CSARDPEGERPGASNIQYF. V usage is TRBV20-1 and J usage is TRBJ2-4; the D gene is possibly TRBD1 (6 bases). The CDR3 length is 19 residues. CDR1 is DFQATT and CDR2 is SNEGSKA in the germline V gene (reference sequence). The ends were cut back, 0 bases at V and 7 bases at J, with 28 bases in the middle.

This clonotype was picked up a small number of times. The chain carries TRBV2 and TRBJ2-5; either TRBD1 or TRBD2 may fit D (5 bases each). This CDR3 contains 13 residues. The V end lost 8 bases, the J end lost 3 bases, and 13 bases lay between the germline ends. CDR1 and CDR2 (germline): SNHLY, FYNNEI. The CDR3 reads CASGDQGEETQYF. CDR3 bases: TGTGCCAGCGGGGACCAGGGAGAAGAGACCCAGTACTTC. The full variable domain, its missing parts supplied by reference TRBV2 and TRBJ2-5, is EPEVTQTPSHQVTQMGQEVILRCVPISNHLYFYWYRQILGQKVEFLVSFYNNEISEKSEIFDDQFSVERPDGSNFTLKIRSTKLEDSAMYFCASGDQGEETQYFGPGTRLLVL.

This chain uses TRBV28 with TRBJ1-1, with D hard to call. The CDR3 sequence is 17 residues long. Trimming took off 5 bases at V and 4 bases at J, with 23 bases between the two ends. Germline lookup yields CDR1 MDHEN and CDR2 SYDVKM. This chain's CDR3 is CASSIDLRALNATEAFF. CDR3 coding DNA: TGTGCCAGCAGTATAGACCTCCGGGCCTTAAATGCCACTGAAGCTTTCTTT. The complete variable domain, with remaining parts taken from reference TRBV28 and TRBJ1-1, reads DVKVTQSSRYLVKRTGEKVFLECVQDMDHENMFWYRQDPGLGLRLIYFSYDVKMKEKGDIPEGYSVSREKKERFSLILESASTNQTSMYLCASSIDLRALNATEAFFGQGTRLTVV.

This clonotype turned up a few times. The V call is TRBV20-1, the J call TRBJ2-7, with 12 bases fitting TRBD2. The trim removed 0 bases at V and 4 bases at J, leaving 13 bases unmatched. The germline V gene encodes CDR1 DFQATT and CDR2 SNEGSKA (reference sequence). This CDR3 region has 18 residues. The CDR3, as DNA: TGCAGTGCTAGAGATGTCCTAGCGGGAGGGTTATCGGGATACGAGCAGTACTTC. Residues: CSARDVLAGGLSGYEQYF.

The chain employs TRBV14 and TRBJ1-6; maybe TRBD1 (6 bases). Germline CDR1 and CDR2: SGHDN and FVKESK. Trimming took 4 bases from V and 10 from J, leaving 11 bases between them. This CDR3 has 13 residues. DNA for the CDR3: TGTGCCAGCAGCCTGACAGGCGACTCACCCCTCCACTTT. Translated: CASSLTGDSPLHF.

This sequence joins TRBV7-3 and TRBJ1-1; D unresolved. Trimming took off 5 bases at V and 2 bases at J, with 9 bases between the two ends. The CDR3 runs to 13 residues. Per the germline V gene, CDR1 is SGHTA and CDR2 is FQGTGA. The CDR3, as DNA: TGTGCCAGCAGCCAAGGGCCTAACACTGAAGCTTTCTTT. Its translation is CASSQGPNTEAFF. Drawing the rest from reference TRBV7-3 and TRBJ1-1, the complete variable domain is GAGVSQTPSNKVTEKGKYVELRCDPISGHTALYWYRQSLGQGPEFLIYFQGTGAADDSGLPNDRFFAVRPEGSVSTLKIQRTERGDSAVYLCASSQGPNTEAFFGQGTRLTVV.

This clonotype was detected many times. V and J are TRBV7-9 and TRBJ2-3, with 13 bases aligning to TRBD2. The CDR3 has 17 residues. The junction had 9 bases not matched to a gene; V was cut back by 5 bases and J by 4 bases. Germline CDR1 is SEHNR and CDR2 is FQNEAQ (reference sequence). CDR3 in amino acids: CASSPTSGRASADTQYF. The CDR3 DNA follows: TGTGCCAGCAGCCCCACTAGCGGGAGGGCGTCAGCAGATACGCAGTATTTT.

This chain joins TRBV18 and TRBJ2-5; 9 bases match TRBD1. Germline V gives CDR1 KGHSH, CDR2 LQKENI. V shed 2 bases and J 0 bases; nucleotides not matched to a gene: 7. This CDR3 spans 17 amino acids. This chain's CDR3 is CASSPGGTGRNQETQYF. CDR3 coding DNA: TGTGCCAGCTCACCAGGCGGGACAGGGAGGAACCAAGAGACCCAGTACTTC.

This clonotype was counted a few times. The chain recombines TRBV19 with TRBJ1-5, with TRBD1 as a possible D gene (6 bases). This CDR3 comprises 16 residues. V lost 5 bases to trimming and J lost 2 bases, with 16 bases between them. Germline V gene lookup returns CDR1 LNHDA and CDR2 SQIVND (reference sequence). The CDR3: CASSGGHRAGNQPQHF. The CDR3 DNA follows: TGTGCCAGTAGTGGCGGACACAGGGCCGGCAATCAGCCCCAGCATTTT.

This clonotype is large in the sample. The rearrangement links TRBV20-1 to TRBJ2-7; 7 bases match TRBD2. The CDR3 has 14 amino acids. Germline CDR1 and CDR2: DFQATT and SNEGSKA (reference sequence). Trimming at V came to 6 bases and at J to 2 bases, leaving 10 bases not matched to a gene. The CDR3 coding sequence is TGCAGTGCGGGGAGGGGAGACCGGACCTACGAGCAGTACTTC. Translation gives CSAGRGDRTYEQYF.

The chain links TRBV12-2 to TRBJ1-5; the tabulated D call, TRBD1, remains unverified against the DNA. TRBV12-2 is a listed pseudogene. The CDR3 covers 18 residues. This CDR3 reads CASRLWAGEHWPGQPQHF. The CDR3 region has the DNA TGTGCAAGTCGCTTATGGGCGGGGGAACACTGGCCGGGTCAGCCCCAGCATTTT.

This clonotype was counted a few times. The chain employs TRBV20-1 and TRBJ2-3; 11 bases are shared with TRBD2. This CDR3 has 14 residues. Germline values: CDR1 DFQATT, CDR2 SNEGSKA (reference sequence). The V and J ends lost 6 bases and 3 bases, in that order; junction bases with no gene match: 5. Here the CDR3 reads CSAISGRDTDTQYF. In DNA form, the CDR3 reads TGCAGTGCGATTAGCGGGAGGGATACAGATACGCAGTATTTT.

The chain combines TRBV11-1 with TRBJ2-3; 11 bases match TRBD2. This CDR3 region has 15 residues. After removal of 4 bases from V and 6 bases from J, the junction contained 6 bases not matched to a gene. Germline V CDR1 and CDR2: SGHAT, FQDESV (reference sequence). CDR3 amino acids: CASSWTSGPGDTQYF. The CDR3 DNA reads TGTGCCAGCAGCTGGACTAGCGGGCCCGGGGATACGCAGTATTTT. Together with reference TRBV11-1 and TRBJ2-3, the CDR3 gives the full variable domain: EAEVAQSPRYKITEKSQAVAFWCDPISGHATLYWYRQILGQGPELLVQFQDESVVDDSQLPKDRFSAERLKGVDSTLKIQPAELGDSAMYLCASSWTSGPGDTQYFGPGTRLTVL.